This TCR beta chain was recorded in a study of identifying expanded T cells in peripheral blood. The protocol was immunoSEQ multiplex PCR, while the TCRdb copy is restricted to in-frame clones and leaves out a portion. The profile shows under 150,000 clones, 75% to 90% of them singletons. Looked up from germline, CDR1 is SGHRS and CDR2 is YFSETQ. V was cut by 0 bases and J by 0 bases, with 12 bases left in between. This CDR3 region has 17 residues. The sequencing input was blood. The gene calls are TRBV5-1 and TRBJ2-2; no clear D. The receptor was isolated from a person aged 18 to 75 in good health. CDR3 protein: CASSLVLRFANTGELFF. CDR3 nucleotides: TGCGCCAGCAGCTTGGTTCTTAGATTTGCGAACACCGGGGAGCTGTTTTTT.